This T cell receptor beta chain was recorded in a study of blood T cell repertoires in COVID-19. Study details: Whether acute or convalescent, the COVID-19 samples came from the United States, Italy and Spain. Sources were T cells, B-cell-depleted T cells, or PBMCs; the material itself was cDNA or gDNA.

This clone was recorded once. From germline, CDR1 is MNHNY and CDR2 SVGAGI (reference sequence). V shed 6 bases and J shed 1 base, with 13 bases lying between them. The CDR3 is made up of 14 amino acids. In the original workflow: Amplification with reference gene primers provided the estimates of nucleated cell counts. The assay was immunoSEQ multiplex PCR, and TCRdb's table has in-frame clones only and misses some. Clone size and V and J calls were adopted from that table, with D and trimming inferred from the DNA. The data contain 200,000 to 300,000 clones, roughly 84% of them singletons. The clonotype originates from a woman in her forties who had recovered from COVID-19. This sequence joins TRBV6-6 and TRBJ2-7, with D maybe TRBD2 (6 bases). Sequencing was carried out using peripheral blood. CDR3 in amino acids: CASRDAGSSYEQYF. Written as DNA, the CDR3 is TGTGCCAGCAGGGACGCGGGGTCATCCTACGAGCAGTACTTC.